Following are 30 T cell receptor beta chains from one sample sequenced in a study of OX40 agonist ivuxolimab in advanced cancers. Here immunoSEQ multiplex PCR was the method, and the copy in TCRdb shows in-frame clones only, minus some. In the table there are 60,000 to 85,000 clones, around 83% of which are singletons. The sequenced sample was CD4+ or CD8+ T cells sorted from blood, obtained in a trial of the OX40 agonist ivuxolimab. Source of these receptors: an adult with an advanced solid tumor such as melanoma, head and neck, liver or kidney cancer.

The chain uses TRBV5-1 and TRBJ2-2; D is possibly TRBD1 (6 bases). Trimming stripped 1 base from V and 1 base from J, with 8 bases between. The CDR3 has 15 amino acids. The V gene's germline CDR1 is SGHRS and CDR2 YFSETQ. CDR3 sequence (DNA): TGCGCCAGCAGCTTGCTGACAGGGAACACCGGGGAGCTGTTTTTT. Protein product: CASSLLTGNTGELFF. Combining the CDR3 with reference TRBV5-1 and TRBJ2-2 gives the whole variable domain KAGVTQTPRYLIKTRGQQVTLSCSPISGHRSVSWYQQTPGQGLQFLFEYFSETQRNKGNFPGRFSGRQFSNSRSEMNVSTLELGDSALYLCASSLLTGNTGELFFGEGSRLTVL.

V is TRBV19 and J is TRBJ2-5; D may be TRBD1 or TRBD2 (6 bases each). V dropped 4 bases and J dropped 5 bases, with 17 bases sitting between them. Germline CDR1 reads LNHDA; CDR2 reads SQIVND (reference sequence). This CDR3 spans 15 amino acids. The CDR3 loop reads CASSTGAGPRETQYF. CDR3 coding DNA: TGTGCCAGTAGTACGGGGGCAGGTCCTCGGGAGACCCAGTACTTC.

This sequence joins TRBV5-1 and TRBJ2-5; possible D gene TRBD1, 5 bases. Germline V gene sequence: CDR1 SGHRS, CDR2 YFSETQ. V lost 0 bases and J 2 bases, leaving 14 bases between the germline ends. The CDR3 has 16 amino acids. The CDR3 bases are TGCGCCAGCAGCTTGGCGGCAGGGTTAGGACAAGAGACCCAGTACTTC. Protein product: CASSLAAGLGQETQYF.

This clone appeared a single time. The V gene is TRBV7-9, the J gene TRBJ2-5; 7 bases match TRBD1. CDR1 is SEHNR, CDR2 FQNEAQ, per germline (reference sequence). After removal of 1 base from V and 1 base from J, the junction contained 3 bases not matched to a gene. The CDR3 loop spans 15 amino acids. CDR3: CASSLVRDSQETQYF. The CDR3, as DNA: TGTGCCAGCAGCTTAGTCCGGGACAGCCAAGAGACCCAGTACTTC.

CDR3 sequence reads: CASSLVTYEQYF. CDR3 coding DNA: TGTGCCAGCAGTTTAGTGACCTACGAGCAGTACTTC. The rearrangement links TRBV28 to TRBJ2-5; D not resolved. The J call may be wrong; the DNA end is better matched by TRBJ2-7. The CDR3 runs to 12 residues. Per germline, CDR1 MDHEN and CDR2 SYDVKM.

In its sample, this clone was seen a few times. The CDR3 protein is CASSVGHTGELFF. The CDR3 DNA reads TGTGCCAGCAGTGTGGGGCACACCGGGGAGCTGTTTTTT. J is TRBJ2-2 and V is TRBV6-4; the D gene is possibly TRBD1 (5 bases). Per germline, CDR1 MRHNA and CDR2 SNTAGT. There are 13 residues in the CDR3. V was trimmed by 4 bases and J by 3 bases, leaving 6 bases between them.

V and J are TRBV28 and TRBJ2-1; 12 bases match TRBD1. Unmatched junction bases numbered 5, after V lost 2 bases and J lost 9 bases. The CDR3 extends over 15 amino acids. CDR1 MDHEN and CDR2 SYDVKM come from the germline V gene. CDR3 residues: CASSLPGTGGGEQFF. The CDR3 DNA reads TGTGCCAGCAGTTTACCGGGGACAGGGGGCGGTGAGCAGTTCTTC.

The CDR3 nucleotides read TGTGCCAGCACCAATCCAGGGACCGAAGCTTTCTTT. Residues: CASTNPGTEAFF. The chain employs TRBV6-5 and TRBJ1-1, with a possible D match to TRBD1 (5 bases). Trimming stripped 7 bases from V and 8 bases from J, with 14 bases between. The CDR3 has 12 amino acids. The germline V gene has CDR1 MNHEY and CDR2 SVGAGI.

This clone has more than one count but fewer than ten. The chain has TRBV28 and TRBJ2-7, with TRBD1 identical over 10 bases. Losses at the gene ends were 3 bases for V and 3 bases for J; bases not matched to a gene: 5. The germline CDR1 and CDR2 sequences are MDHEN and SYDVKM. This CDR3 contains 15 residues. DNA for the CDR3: TGTGCCAGCAGTTTCCCGGACAGGGGGATCTACGAGCAGTACTTC. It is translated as CASSFPDRGIYEQYF. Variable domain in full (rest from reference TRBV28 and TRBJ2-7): DVKVTQSSRYLVKRTGEKVFLECVQDMDHENMFWYRQDPGLGLRLIYFSYDVKMKEKGDIPEGYSVSREKKERFSLILESASTNQTSMYLCASSFPDRGIYEQYFGPGTRLTVT.

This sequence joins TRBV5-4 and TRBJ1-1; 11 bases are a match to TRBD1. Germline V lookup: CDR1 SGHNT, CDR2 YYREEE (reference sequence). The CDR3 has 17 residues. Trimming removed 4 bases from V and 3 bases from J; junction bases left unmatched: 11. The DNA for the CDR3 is TGTGCCAGCAGCCCCACCGGGACAGGGGGTTTCGACACTGAAGCTTTCTTT. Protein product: CASSPTGTGGFDTEAFF.

The chain's CDR3 is CASSALDRNFEAFF. In DNA form, the CDR3 reads TGTGCCAGCAGCGCCTTGGACAGGAATTTTGAAGCTTTCTTT. The rearrangement links TRBV7-9 to TRBJ1-1, with TRBD1 matching over 7 bases. V gave up 5 bases and J gave up 7 bases; unmatched junction bases: 10. This CDR3 contains 14 residues. The germline V gene has CDR1 SEHNR and CDR2 FQNEAQ (reference sequence).

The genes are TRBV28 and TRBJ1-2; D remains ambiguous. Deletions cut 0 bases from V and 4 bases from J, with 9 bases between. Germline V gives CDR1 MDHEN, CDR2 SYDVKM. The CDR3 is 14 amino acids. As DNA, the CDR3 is TGTGCCAGCAGTTTATGGGTAGTGAGCTATGGCTACACCTTC. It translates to CASSLWVVSYGYTF.

The CDR3 protein is CASSLRTLTSGRLGNEQFF. CDR3 in DNA: TGTGCCAGCAGTTTAAGAACCCTAACTAGCGGGAGACTGGGGAATGAGCAGTTCTTC. This sequence joins TRBV27 and TRBJ2-1, with 11 bases matching TRBD2. The CDR3 totals 19 residues. Germline CDR1 reads MNHEY; CDR2 reads SMNVEV (reference sequence). The trim removed 2 bases at V and 7 bases at J, leaving 16 bases unmatched.

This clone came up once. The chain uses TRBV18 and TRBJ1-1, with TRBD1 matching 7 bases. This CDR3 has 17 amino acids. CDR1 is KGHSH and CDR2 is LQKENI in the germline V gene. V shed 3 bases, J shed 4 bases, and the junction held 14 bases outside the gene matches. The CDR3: CASSPSIYRGVGTEAFF. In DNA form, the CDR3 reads TGTGCCAGCTCACCTTCAATTTACAGGGGTGTAGGCACTGAAGCTTTCTTT.

The CDR3 sequence: CASSSEGGSRETQYF. CDR3 nucleotides: TGTGCCAGCAGCTCGGAGGGAGGTTCACGGGAGACCCAGTACTTC. J is TRBJ2-5 and V is TRBV5-4, with a possible D match to TRBD2 (6 bases). Between the trimmed V and J ends, which lost 3 bases and 5 bases, there was a span of 17 bases. Germline V gene data show CDR1 as SGHNT and CDR2 as YYREEE (reference sequence). This CDR3 has 15 amino acids.

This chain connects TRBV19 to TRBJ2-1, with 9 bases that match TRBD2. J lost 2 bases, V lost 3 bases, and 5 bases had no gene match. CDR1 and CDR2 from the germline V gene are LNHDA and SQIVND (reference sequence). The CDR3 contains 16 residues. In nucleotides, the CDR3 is TGTGCCAGTAGTATGATAGCGGGGGTGGCCTACAATGAGCAGTTCTTC. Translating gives CASSMIAGVAYNEQFF.

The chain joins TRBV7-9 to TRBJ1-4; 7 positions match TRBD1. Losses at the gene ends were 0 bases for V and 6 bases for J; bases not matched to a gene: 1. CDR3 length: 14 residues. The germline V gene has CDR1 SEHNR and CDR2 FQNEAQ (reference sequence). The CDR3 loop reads CASSLAGTDEKLFF. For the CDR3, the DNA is TGTGCCAGCAGCTTAGCCGGGACAGATGAAAAACTGTTTTTT.

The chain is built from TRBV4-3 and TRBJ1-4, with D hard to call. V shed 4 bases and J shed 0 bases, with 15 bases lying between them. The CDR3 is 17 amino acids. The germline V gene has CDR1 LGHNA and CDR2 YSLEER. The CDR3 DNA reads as TGCGCCAGCAGCCTAAACCCCTTGGGATCAACTAATGAAAAACTGTTTTTT. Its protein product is CASSLNPLGSTNEKLFF.

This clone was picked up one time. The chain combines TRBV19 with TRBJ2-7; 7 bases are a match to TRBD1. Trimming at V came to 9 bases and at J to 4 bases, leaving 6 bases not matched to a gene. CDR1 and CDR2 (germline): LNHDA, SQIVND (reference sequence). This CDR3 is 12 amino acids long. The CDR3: CASSRDRYEQYF. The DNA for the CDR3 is TGTGCCAGCTCCCGGGACAGATACGAGCAGTACTTC.

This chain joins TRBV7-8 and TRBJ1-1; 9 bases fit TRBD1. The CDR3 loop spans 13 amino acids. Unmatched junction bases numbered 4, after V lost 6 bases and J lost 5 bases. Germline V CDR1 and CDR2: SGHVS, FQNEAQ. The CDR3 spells CASRLDRGTEAFF. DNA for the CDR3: TGTGCCAGCAGACTCGACAGGGGGACTGAAGCTTTCTTT.

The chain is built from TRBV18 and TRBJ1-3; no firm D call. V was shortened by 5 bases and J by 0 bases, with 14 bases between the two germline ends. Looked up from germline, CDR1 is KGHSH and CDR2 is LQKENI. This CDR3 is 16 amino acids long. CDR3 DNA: TGTGCCAGCTCAGCCCGGATACAAGACTCTGGAAACACCATATATTTT. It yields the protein CASSARIQDSGNTIYF.

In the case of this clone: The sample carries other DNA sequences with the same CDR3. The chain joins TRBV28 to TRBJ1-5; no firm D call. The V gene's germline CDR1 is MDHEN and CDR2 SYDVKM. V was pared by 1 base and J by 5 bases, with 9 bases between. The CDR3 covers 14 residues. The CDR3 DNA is TGTGCCAGCAGTTTATCACAGACCTATCAGCCCCAGCATTTT. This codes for CASSLSQTYQPQHF. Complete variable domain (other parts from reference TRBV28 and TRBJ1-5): DVKVTQSSRYLVKRTGEKVFLECVQDMDHENMFWYRQDPGLGLRLIYFSYDVKMKEKGDIPEGYSVSREKKERFSLILESASTNQTSMYLCASSLSQTYQPQHFGDGTRLSIL.

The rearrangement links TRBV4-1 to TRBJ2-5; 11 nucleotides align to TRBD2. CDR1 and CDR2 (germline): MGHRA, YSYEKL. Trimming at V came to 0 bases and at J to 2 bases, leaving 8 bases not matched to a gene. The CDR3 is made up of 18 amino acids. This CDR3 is CASSQDMGLAGGQETQYF. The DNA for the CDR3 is TGCGCCAGCAGCCAAGATATGGGGCTAGCGGGGGGACAAGAGACCCAGTACTTC.

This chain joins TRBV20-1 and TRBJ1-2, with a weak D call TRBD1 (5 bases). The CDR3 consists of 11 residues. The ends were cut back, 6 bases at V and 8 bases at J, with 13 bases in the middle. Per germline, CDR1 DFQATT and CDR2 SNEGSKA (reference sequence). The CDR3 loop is CSAPGVGGYTF. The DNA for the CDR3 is TGCAGTGCCCCGGGGGTTGGAGGCTACACCTTC.

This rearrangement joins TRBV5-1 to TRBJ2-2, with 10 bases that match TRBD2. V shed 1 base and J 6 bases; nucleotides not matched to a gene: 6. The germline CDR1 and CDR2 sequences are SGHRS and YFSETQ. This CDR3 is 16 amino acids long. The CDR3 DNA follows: TGCGCCAGCAGCTTGAGCAGCGGGGGGGCCTCCGGGGAGCTGTTTTTT. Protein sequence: CASSLSSGGASGELFF.

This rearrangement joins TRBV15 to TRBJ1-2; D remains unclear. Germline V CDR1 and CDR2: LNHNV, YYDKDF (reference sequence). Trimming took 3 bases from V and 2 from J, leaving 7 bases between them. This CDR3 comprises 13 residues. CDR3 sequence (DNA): TGTGCCACCAGCAGGCCCCCAAACTATGGCTACACCTTC. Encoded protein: CATSRPPNYGYTF.

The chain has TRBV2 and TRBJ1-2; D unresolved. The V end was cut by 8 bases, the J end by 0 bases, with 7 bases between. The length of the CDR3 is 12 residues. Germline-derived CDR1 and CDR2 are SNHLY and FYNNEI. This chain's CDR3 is CASGGSNYGYTF. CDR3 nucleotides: TGTGCCAGCGGAGGGTCTAACTATGGCTACACCTTC.

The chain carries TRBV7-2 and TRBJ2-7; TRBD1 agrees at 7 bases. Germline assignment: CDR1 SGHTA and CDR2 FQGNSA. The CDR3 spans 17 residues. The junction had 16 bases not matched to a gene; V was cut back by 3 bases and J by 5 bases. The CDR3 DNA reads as TGTGCCAGCAGCTTTGGATGGGGACAGTTTAAGTCGGACGAGCAGTACTTC. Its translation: CASSFGWGQFKSDEQYF.

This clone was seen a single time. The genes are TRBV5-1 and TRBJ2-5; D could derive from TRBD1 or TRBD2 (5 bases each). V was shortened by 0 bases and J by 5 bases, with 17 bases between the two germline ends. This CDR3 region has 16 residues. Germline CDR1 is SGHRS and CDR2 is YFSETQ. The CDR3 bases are TGCGCCAGCAGCTTGGGGGGGATTTCGGGCCAGGAGACCCAGTACTTC. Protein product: CASSLGGISGQETQYF.

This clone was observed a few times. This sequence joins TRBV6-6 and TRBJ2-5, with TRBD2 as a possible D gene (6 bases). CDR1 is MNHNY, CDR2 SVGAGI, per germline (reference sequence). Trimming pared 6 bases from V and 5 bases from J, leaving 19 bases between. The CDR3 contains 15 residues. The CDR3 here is CASRSRDLGLETQYF. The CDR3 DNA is TGTGCCAGCAGGTCCCGGGACTTAGGTTTGGAGACCCAGTACTTC.